Below are 24 T cell receptor beta chains sequenced from a single sample in a study of vaccination and CD4 T cells after COVID-19. The Oncomine TCR Beta short-read assay sequenced DNA from cultured CD4+ T cells. TCRdb reprocessed the PCR reads via MiXCR and lists one record per CDR3 protein. This repertoire shows around 20,000 distinct CDR3 sequences, 47% found once; its top ten account for 13%. For these receptors, no antigen is known. The treatment: roughly 10-day PBMC culture with coronavirus spike peptide pools or control peptides (ViraFEST assay). The sequenced sample was cultured CD4+ T cells from blood. The source is a human donor with COVID-19.

This CDR3 is CASLPQGRIYGYTF. CDR3 nucleotide sequence: TGTGCCAGCCTCCCCCAGGGGAGAATCTATGGCTACACCTTC. The chain couples TRBV2 to TRBJ1-2; D perhaps matches TRBD1 (6 bases). Between the trimmed V and J ends, which lost 8 bases and 4 bases, there was a span of 17 bases. The CDR3 length is 14 residues. From germline, CDR1 is SNHLY and CDR2 FYNNEI.

The chain uses TRBV20-1 and TRBJ2-2, with D hard to call. The germline V gene has CDR1 DFQATT and CDR2 SNEGSKA (reference sequence). This CDR3 is built from 16 residues. Trimming removed 3 bases at V and 0 bases at J, with 14 bases between. CDR3 sequence: CSARGRAFANTGELFF. Here the CDR3 DNA reads TGCAGTGCTAGGGGTCGGGCATTCGCGAACACCGGGGAGCTGTTTTTT.

The sample holds a few counts of this clonotype. The V call is TRBV20-1, the J call TRBJ2-5; D gene unclear. The length of the CDR3 is 11 residues. The V end was cut by 5 bases, the J end by 5 bases, with 9 bases between. Germline values: CDR1 DFQATT, CDR2 SNEGSKA (reference sequence). The CDR3 coding sequence is TGCAGTGCTTTAATTGGGGAGACCCAGTACTTC. Translation: CSALIGETQYF.

The chain recombines TRBV29-1 with TRBJ1-5; D is perhaps TRBD1 (5 bases). This CDR3 comprises 15 residues. CDR1 SQVTM and CDR2 ANQGSEA come from the germline V gene. The V gene lost 8 bases and the J gene lost 0 bases, with 17 bases spanning the gap. CDR3 sequence: CSILTRQGSNQPQHF. As DNA, the CDR3 is TGCAGCATCCTGACTAGGCAGGGTAGCAATCAGCCCCAGCATTTT.

The chain links TRBV19 to TRBJ2-7; D is possibly TRBD1 or TRBD2 (5 bases each). The CDR3 is 14 residues long. Trimming pared 6 bases from V and 6 bases from J, leaving 18 bases between. CDR1 LNHDA and CDR2 SQIVND come from the germline V gene (reference sequence). CDR3 sequence reads: CASSRGDQFSEQYF. The CDR3 DNA is TGTGCCAGTAGCAGAGGGGACCAGTTTTCCGAGCAGTACTTC.

Only a few counts were recorded for this clonotype. This chain joins TRBV6-1 and TRBJ2-7; 12 bases are shared with TRBD2. V shed 9 bases, J shed 4 bases, and the junction held 13 bases outside the gene matches. This CDR3 comprises 16 residues. The germline gives CDR1 MNHNS, CDR2 SASEGT. CDR3: CASRTGGLAGTYEQYF. The CDR3 nucleotides are TGTGCCAGTAGGACGGGGGGACTAGCGGGTACTTACGAGCAGTACTTC.

Only a few counts were recorded for this clonotype. This sequence joins TRBV27 and TRBJ1-5; weak D call: TRBD1 (5 bases). In germline, CDR1 is MNHEY, CDR2 SMNVEV (reference sequence). V was cut by 6 bases and J by 3 bases, with 9 bases left in between. The CDR3 is 13 residues long. The CDR3 DNA reads as TGTGCCAGCAGCCGACAGCTCAATCAGCCCCAGCATTTT. Protein: CASSRQLNQPQHF.

The chain couples TRBV5-1 to TRBJ2-3; D may be TRBD2 (5 bases). The CDR3 sequence is 15 residues long. Germline CDR1 is SGHRS and CDR2 is YFSETQ. V gave up 2 bases and J gave up 3 bases, with 13 bases separating them. The CDR3 DNA follows: TGCGCCAGCAGCTTACGGGGTATGGGGACAGATACGCAGTATTTT. Translated: CASSLRGMGTDTQYF.

This clonotype was counted between two and nine times. The genes are TRBV20-1 and TRBJ1-5; TRBD1 aligns across 8 bases. Germline V lookup: CDR1 DFQATT, CDR2 SNEGSKA (reference sequence). CDR3 length: 13 residues. Germline trimming cut 3 bases from V and 5 bases from J; bases unmatched to any gene: 3. The CDR3 loop is CSASQGADQPQHF. Here the CDR3 DNA reads TGCAGTGCTAGTCAGGGGGCCGATCAGCCCCAGCATTTT.

The chain couples TRBV28 to TRBJ1-3; D uncertain. V shed 3 bases and J shed 4 bases, with 13 bases lying between them. The CDR3 covers 15 residues. CDR1 is MDHEN and CDR2 is SYDVKM in the germline V gene. CDR3 coding DNA: TGTGCCAGCAGTTTTAGGTCCGAACGAGGAAACACCATATATTTT. It yields the protein CASSFRSERGNTIYF.

The chain uses TRBV6-1 and TRBJ1-5; D remains ambiguous. V dropped 10 bases and J dropped 9 bases, with 13 bases sitting between them. This CDR3 is built from 11 residues. Germline V gene data show CDR1 as MNHNS and CDR2 as SASEGT. CDR3 residues: CATGFRWPQHF. CDR3 DNA sequence: TGTGCCACGGGGTTTCGGTGGCCCCAGCATTTT.

The V gene is TRBV6-2 or TRBV6-3, the J gene TRBJ1-5; TRBD1 might be the D (5 bases). V lost 0 bases and J 0 bases, leaving 21 bases between the germline ends. The V gene's germline CDR1 is MNHEY and CDR2 SVGEGT. This CDR3 is built from 20 residues. The CDR3 coding sequence is TGTGCCAGCAGTTACTCGTATCGGGGGGTCGTAGTTACTAGCAATCAGCCCCAGCATTTT. Translating gives CASSYSYRGVVVTSNQPQHF.

This chain links TRBV6-1 with TRBJ2-3; D may be TRBD2 (5 bases). CDR1 MNHNS and CDR2 SASEGT come from the germline V gene. V lost 10 bases and J lost 1, with 12 bases in between. The CDR3 has 13 residues. Here the CDR3 DNA reads TGTGCCATCGGCGGGCAGGGCACAGATACGCAGTATTTT. Translating it yields CAIGGQGTDTQYF.

The rearrangement uses TRBV20-1 and TRBJ1-3; D gene ambiguous. CDR3 length equals 13 residues. V lost 3 bases and J 8 bases, leaving 14 bases between the germline ends. Germline lookup yields CDR1 DFQATT and CDR2 SNEGSKA (reference sequence). The CDR3 loop is CSASSGRGDTIYF. The CDR3 nucleotides are TGCAGTGCTAGTTCTGGGAGAGGTGACACCATATATTTT.

The V call is TRBV7-6, the J call TRBJ2-5; 8 bases line up with TRBD2. CDR1 is SGHVS and CDR2 is FNYEAQ in the germline V gene. This CDR3 contains 14 residues. J was trimmed by 5 bases and V by 1 base; bases with no gene match: 3. CDR3 coding DNA: TGTGCCAGCAGCTTAGTTACGGGGGGGGAGACCCAGTACTTC. Its protein is CASSLVTGGETQYF.

This clonotype was seen a handful of times. The V and J genes are TRBV2 and TRBJ2-3; no firm D call. V gave up 9 bases and J gave up 2 bases, with 6 bases separating them. Germline V gene data show CDR1 as SNHLY and CDR2 as FYNNEI. The CDR3 sequence is 11 residues long. CDR3 amino acids: CASGITDTQYF. The CDR3 bases are TGTGCCAGTGGGATCACAGATACGCAGTATTTT.

V is TRBV5-6 and J is TRBJ1-1; D gene unclear. The V gene lost 0 bases and the J gene lost 0 bases, with 9 bases spanning the gap. Germline V gives CDR1 SGHDT, CDR2 YYEEEE. The CDR3 totals 15 residues. The CDR3 spells CASSLGPYMNTEAFF. DNA of the CDR3: TGTGCCAGCAGCTTGGGCCCGTACATGAACACTGAAGCTTTCTTT.

J is TRBJ1-1 and V is TRBV7-8; 12 bases line up with TRBD1. With 5 bases clipped from V and 7 bases from J, the junction kept 11 bases outside the gene matches. Germline CDR1 reads SGHVS; CDR2 reads FQNEAQ. This CDR3 spans 16 amino acids. The CDR3 DNA follows: TGTGCCAGCAGCCGTACCGGGACAGGGGGCCCACTTGAAGCTTTCTTT. This gives the protein CASSRTGTGGPLEAFF.

This clonotype is a singleton in its sample. The chain is built from TRBV27 and TRBJ2-7; tentative D call: TRBD2 (6 bases). The CDR3 extends over 14 amino acids. In germline, CDR1 is MNHEY, CDR2 SMNVEV (reference sequence). With 10 bases removed from V and 0 bases from J, the gap between germline ends came to 16 bases. CDR3 loop: CATAQGGPSYEQYF. DNA for the CDR3: TGTGCCACGGCCCAGGGAGGCCCCTCCTACGAGCAGTACTTC.

This clonotype showed up just a few times. This chain uses TRBV19 with TRBJ1-1; 7 bases align to TRBD1. From germline, CDR1 is LNHDA and CDR2 SQIVND (reference sequence). The ends lost 4 bases at V and 1 base at J; junction bases unmatched: 6. The CDR3 has 15 residues. CDR3 protein: CASSTSQGWNTEAFF. The CDR3 DNA is TGTGCCAGTAGTACCTCACAGGGGTGGAACACTGAAGCTTTCTTT.

The CDR3, as DNA: TGTGCCAGCAGCCCTACAGGGTATAGCAATCAGCCCCAGCATTTT. Protein sequence: CASSPTGYSNQPQHF. This chain joins TRBV11-2 and TRBJ1-5; tentative D call: TRBD1 (6 bases). The CDR3 is 15 residues long. From germline, CDR1 is SGHAT and CDR2 FQNNGV. Trimming removed 5 bases from V and 0 bases from J, with 11 bases in between.

This clonotype is judged medium-sized. This chain connects TRBV7-2 to TRBJ1-5; 7 positions match TRBD1. Germline assignment: CDR1 SGHTA and CDR2 FQGNSA. After removal of 0 bases from V and 3 bases from J, the junction contained 5 bases not matched to a gene. This CDR3 has 16 residues. The CDR3 here is CASSLAETGPNQPQHF. The CDR3 DNA sequence: TGTGCCAGCAGCTTAGCGGAGACAGGGCCCAATCAGCCCCAGCATTTT.

The chain couples TRBV7-2 to TRBJ2-5, with TRBD2 identical over 11 bases. Germline values: CDR1 SGHTA, CDR2 FQGNSA. V lost 3 bases to trimming and J lost 2 bases; unmatched junction nucleotides: 5. The CDR3 runs to 16 residues. CDR3 residues: CASSFGLAGGQETQYF. CDR3 coding DNA: TGTGCCAGCAGCTTCGGACTAGCGGGCGGGCAAGAGACCCAGTACTTC.

V is TRBV29-1 and J is TRBJ1-2; possible D gene TRBD1, 5 bases. The CDR3 has 12 residues. Trimming shortened V by 4 bases and J by 7 bases, and 13 bases separated the two germline ends. Germline loops: CDR1 SQVTM, CDR2 ANQGSEA. The CDR3 here is CSVATGWPGYTF. CDR3 DNA sequence: TGCAGCGTTGCAACAGGATGGCCTGGCTACACCTTC. Full variable domain (missing parts from reference TRBV29-1 and TRBJ1-2): SAVISQKPSRDICQRGTSLTIQCQVDSQVTMMFWYRQQPGQSLTLIATANQGSEATYESGFVIDKFPISRPNLTFSTLTVSNMSPEDSSIYLCSVATGWPGYTFGSGTRLTVV.